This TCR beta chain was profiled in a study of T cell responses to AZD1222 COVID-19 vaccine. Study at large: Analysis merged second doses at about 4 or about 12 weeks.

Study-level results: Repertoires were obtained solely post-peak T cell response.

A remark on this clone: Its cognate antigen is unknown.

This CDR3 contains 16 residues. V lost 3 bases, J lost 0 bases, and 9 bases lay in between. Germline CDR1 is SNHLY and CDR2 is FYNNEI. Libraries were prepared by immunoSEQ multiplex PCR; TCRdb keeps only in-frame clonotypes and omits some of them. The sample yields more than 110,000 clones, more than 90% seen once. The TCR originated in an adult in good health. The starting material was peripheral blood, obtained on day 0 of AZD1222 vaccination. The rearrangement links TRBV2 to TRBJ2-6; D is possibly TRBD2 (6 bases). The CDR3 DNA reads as TGTGCCAGCAGTGAGGGACTGTACTCTGGGGCCAACGTCCTGACTTTC. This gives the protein CASSEGLYSGANVLTF.